The 25 T cell receptor beta chains listed next were all sequenced from one sample in a study of T-cell memory formation after mild COVID-19. TCRdb reprocessed the 5' RACE reads via MiXCR and lists one record per CDR3 protein. The sample lists some 330,000 distinct CDR3 sequences, under 25% seen once, with approximately 13% in the top ten. The specimen was PBMCs or a T cell subset sorted from them (not recorded which). All receptors derive from an adult woman who had mild COVID-19 (a few samples of this study predate the infection). Cell type and time point are not known.

This clonotype has ten or more counts. V and J are TRBV5-4 and TRBJ2-7; TRBD2 matches at 7 bases. The CDR3 sequence is 17 residues long. Germline CDR1 reads SGHNT; CDR2 reads YYREEE (reference sequence). The V gene end was trimmed by 0 bases and the J gene end by 2 bases; junction bases not matched to a gene: 11. The CDR3, as DNA: TGTGCCAGCAGCTTGGCAGTTGGGAGGGGACCAGCCTACGAGCAGTACTTC. It specifies CASSLAVGRGPAYEQYF.

The V and J genes are TRBV19 and TRBJ2-3; the D gene is possibly TRBD2 (5 bases). Trimming left V 7 bases short and J 2 bases short, with 10 bases between. This CDR3 comprises 13 residues. Germline loops: CDR1 LNHDA, CDR2 SQIVND (reference sequence). The CDR3 is CASKQGLTDTQYF. Here the CDR3 DNA reads TGTGCCAGTAAACAAGGACTCACAGATACGCAGTATTTT.

The chain employs TRBV20-1 and TRBJ2-2, with a tentative D call TRBD1 (6 bases). The CDR3 has 13 amino acids. CDR1 is DFQATT, CDR2 SNEGSKA, per germline (reference sequence). CDR3 sequence: CSGRGGQTGELFF. The CDR3 DNA reads as TGCAGCGGCCGTGGGGGCCAAACCGGGGAGCTGTTTTTT.

This clonotype was counted between two and nine times. The rearrangement joins TRBV7-7 to TRBJ2-2; D gene ambiguous. V lost 3 bases and J 8 bases, leaving 10 bases between the germline ends. The germline CDR1 and CDR2 sequences are SSHAT and FNYEAQ (reference sequence). The CDR3 is 13 amino acids. In DNA form, the CDR3 reads TGTGCCAGCAGCTTTCTGCCGAGAGGGGAGCTGTTTTTT. Residues: CASSFLPRGELFF.

In this sample, this clonotype turned up once. The chain carries TRBV25-1 and TRBJ2-5; D is possibly TRBD1 (5 bases). The germline gives CDR1 MGHDK, CDR2 SYGVNS. This CDR3 contains 12 residues. V dropped 3 bases and J dropped 5 bases, with 7 bases sitting between them. The CDR3 region is CASSDPGETQYF. As DNA, the CDR3 is TGTGCCAGCAGTGATCCAGGGGAGACCCAGTACTTC.

J is TRBJ2-3 and V is TRBV20-1; the D call may be TRBD1 or TRBD2 (5 bases each). Germline V gene lookup returns CDR1 DFQATT and CDR2 SNEGSKA (reference sequence). V lost 1 base and J lost 0, with 14 bases in between. CDR3 size: 16 residues. CDR3 in DNA: TGCAGTGCTAGAGTCTCCGGGACCATGAGCACAGATACGCAGTATTTT. Its protein product is CSARVSGTMSTDTQYF.

CDR3 amino acids: CASSQVNGYTF. The CDR3 nucleotides are TGTGCCAGCAGCCAAGTTAATGGCTACACCTTC. The genes are TRBV3-1 and TRBJ1-2; D call uncertain. CDR1 is LGHDT and CDR2 is YNNKEL in the germline V gene (reference sequence). CDR3 length: 11 residues. V gave up 1 base and J gave up 6 bases, with 3 bases separating them.

This clonotype was seen more than once but under ten times. V gene TRBV7-2 combines with J gene TRBJ2-1; the match to TRBD2 covers 11 bases. Germline V CDR1 and CDR2: SGHTA, FQGNSA. The ends lost 2 bases at V and 4 bases at J; junction bases unmatched: 7. This CDR3 is built from 17 residues. CDR3 bases: TGTGCCAGCAGCTTACGGGCTAGCGGGAGGAGTTACAATGAGCAGTTCTTC. This codes for CASSLRASGRSYNEQFF.

This clonotype was counted only a few times. The rearrangement joins TRBV20-1 to TRBJ2-5; the D gene is possibly TRBD2 (5 bases). Trimming pared 0 bases from V and 3 bases from J, leaving 8 bases between. Germline V gene sequence: CDR1 DFQATT, CDR2 SNEGSKA (reference sequence). This CDR3 contains 13 residues. CDR3 coding DNA: TGCAGTGCTAGAGATAGCGCTAAAGAGACCCAGTACTTC. It specifies CSARDSAKETQYF.

CDR3 DNA: TGTGCCAGCAGTTACGGGTGGGGAGGGCAAGAGACCCAGTACTTC. Translated, it gives CASSYGWGGQETQYF. This rearrangement joins TRBV6-5 to TRBJ2-5; 7 bases agree with TRBD2. With V trimmed by 2 bases and J by 2 bases, 5 bases remained unmatched. The CDR3 is 15 amino acids. CDR1 and CDR2 (germline): MNHEY, SVGAGI.

This clonotype showed up just a few times. The chain uses TRBV19 and TRBJ2-1; tentative D call: TRBD2 (6 bases). The V gene lost 5 bases and the J gene lost 6 bases, with 14 bases spanning the gap. CDR1 LNHDA and CDR2 SQIVND come from the germline V gene (reference sequence). CDR3 size: 14 residues. In DNA form, the CDR3 reads TGTGCCAGTAGTCGGGCGGGATGGGGCAATGAGCAGTTCTTC. Translated: CASSRAGWGNEQFF.

The chain is built from TRBV21-1 and TRBJ2-3; TRBD1 reflects the table's D call only, with no check against the DNA. TRBV21-1 has pseudogene status. The CDR3 loop spans 16 amino acids. The CDR3 is CASSTYRKTSTDTQYF. The CDR3 region has the DNA TGTGCCAGCAGCACCTACAGGAAAACTAGCACAGATACGCAGTATTTT.

This clonotype was detected only a few times. The chain employs TRBV4-3 and TRBJ2-5; 8 positions match TRBD2. Germline loops: CDR1 LGHNA, CDR2 YSLEER. With V trimmed by 0 bases and J by 2 bases, 5 bases remained unmatched. The CDR3 is 16 residues long. The CDR3 region is CASSQELAVPQETQYF. The CDR3 DNA is TGCGCCAGCAGCCAAGAACTAGCGGTCCCTCAAGAGACCCAGTACTTC.

Only a few counts were recorded for this clonotype. The chain couples TRBV5-1 to TRBJ2-7, with TRBD1 matching 7 bases. The CDR3 sequence is 14 residues long. The V segment lost 4 bases and the J segment 2 bases; nucleotides outside the gene matches: 6. Germline lookup yields CDR1 SGHRS and CDR2 YFSETQ. Here the CDR3 DNA reads TGCGCCAGCAGCCCGACAGGGCCGCCCTACGAGCAGTACTTC. It codes for CASSPTGPPYEQYF.

CDR3 sequence reads: CASSSLPGQTFYEQYF. CDR3 nucleotide sequence: TGTGCCAGCAGCAGCTTACCGGGACAGACCTTCTACGAGCAGTACTTC. V is TRBV5-5 and J is TRBJ2-7; 7 bases line up with TRBD1. CDR1 and CDR2 (germline): SGHKS, YYEKEE (reference sequence). The CDR3 length is 16 residues. Losses at the gene ends were 4 bases for V and 3 bases for J; bases not matched to a gene: 13.

The V and J genes are TRBV7-9 and TRBJ2-1; TRBD2 aligns across 12 bases. Germline trimming cut 8 bases from V and 4 bases from J; bases unmatched to any gene: 18. Germline values: CDR1 SEHNR, CDR2 FQNEAQ (reference sequence). The CDR3 has 19 amino acids. CDR3 residues: CASSASLLTSGGVYNEQFF. DNA of the CDR3: TGTGCCAGCTCAGCTTCCCTCCTGACTAGCGGGGGAGTTTACAATGAGCAGTTCTTC.

The CDR3 DNA is TGTGCCAGCAGCCCAGTGGGCGTCGGGGAGCTGTTTTTT. It is translated as CASSPVGVGELFF. The chain has TRBV9 and TRBJ2-2, with unresolved D. This CDR3 is 13 amino acids long. V was cut by 4 bases and J by 7 bases, with 11 bases left in between. CDR1 SGDLS and CDR2 YYNGEE come from the germline V gene.

V usage is TRBV6-5 and J usage is TRBJ2-4; 11 bases line up with TRBD2. The ends lost 6 bases at V and 8 bases at J; junction bases unmatched: 12. Per the germline V gene, CDR1 is MNHEY and CDR2 is SVGAGI. The CDR3 consists of 16 residues. The CDR3: CASRPETSGMTDIQYF. In nucleotides, the CDR3 is TGTGCCAGCAGACCAGAGACTAGCGGGATGACGGACATTCAGTACTTC.

This clonotype was seen a handful of times. The rearrangement links TRBV15 to TRBJ2-3; D possibly matches TRBD1 or TRBD2 (6 bases each). The CDR3 runs to 12 residues. Germline V gene data show CDR1 as LNHNV and CDR2 as YYDKDF (reference sequence). V was pared by 9 bases and J by 5 bases, with 12 bases between. The CDR3 spells CATRGELDTQYF. The CDR3 DNA reads TGTGCCACTAGGGGGGAACTAGATACGCAGTATTTT.

The chain recombines TRBV20-1 with TRBJ2-7; D is uncertain. Germline assignment: CDR1 DFQATT and CDR2 SNEGSKA (reference sequence). Trimming removed 3 bases from V and 0 bases from J, with 15 bases in between. The CDR3 extends over 15 amino acids. The CDR3 protein is CSARMRRLYSYEQYF. The CDR3, as DNA: TGCAGTGCTAGGATGAGGAGACTCTACTCCTACGAGCAGTACTTC.

This clonotype appeared a few times. In nucleotides, the CDR3 is TGCGCCAGCAGCTTGGAAGGACCGGGACTAGCGGGAGTTACCCCCTACGAGCAGTACTTC. Protein: CASSLEGPGLAGVTPYEQYF. The V and J genes are TRBV5-1 and TRBJ2-7, with TRBD2 matching 14 bases. With V trimmed by 0 bases and J by 2 bases, 13 bases remained unmatched. The CDR3 length is 20 residues. Germline V gives CDR1 SGHRS, CDR2 YFSETQ.

This clonotype was counted a few times. This chain links TRBV7-2 with TRBJ2-3; a possible D gene is TRBD1 (5 bases). This CDR3 contains 15 residues. CDR1 SGHTA and CDR2 FQGNSA come from the germline V gene. The V and J ends lost 4 bases and 0 bases respectively, with 11 bases between them. The CDR3 sequence is CASSSRTPSTDTQYF. The DNA of the CDR3 is TGTGCCAGCAGCTCCAGGACACCTAGCACAGATACGCAGTATTTT.

This chain joins TRBV3-1 and TRBJ2-1; perhaps TRBD2 as D (5 bases). Trimming removed 1 base at V and 0 bases at J, with 10 bases between. CDR1 is LGHDT, CDR2 YNNKEL, per germline (reference sequence). The CDR3 runs to 16 residues. CDR3 sequence (DNA): TGTGCCAGCAGCCAAGCGTCCGGGATCTCCTACAATGAGCAGTTCTTC. Translation: CASSQASGISYNEQFF.

With regard to this clonotype: An end of the junction does not agree with germline; a read error may underlie this. The chain is built from TRBV5-5 and TRBJ2-2; the D gene is possibly TRBD1 (6 bases). Germline lookup yields CDR1 SGHKS and CDR2 YYEKEE (reference sequence). This CDR3 comprises 14 residues. The CDR3 sequence: CASSPQGKSGELIF. In DNA form, the CDR3 reads TGTGCCAGCAGCCCCCAGGGGAAGTCCGGGGAGCTGATTTTT.

The chain combines TRBV19 with TRBJ2-3, with D tentatively TRBD2 (6 bases). The V end lost 4 bases, the J end lost 2 bases, and 13 bases lay between the germline ends. Germline CDR1 is LNHDA and CDR2 is SQIVND (reference sequence). The CDR3 totals 15 residues. The CDR3 loop reads CASSTSAGLTDTQYF. The CDR3 DNA reads TGTGCCAGTAGTACCTCGGCGGGGCTCACAGATACGCAGTATTTT.